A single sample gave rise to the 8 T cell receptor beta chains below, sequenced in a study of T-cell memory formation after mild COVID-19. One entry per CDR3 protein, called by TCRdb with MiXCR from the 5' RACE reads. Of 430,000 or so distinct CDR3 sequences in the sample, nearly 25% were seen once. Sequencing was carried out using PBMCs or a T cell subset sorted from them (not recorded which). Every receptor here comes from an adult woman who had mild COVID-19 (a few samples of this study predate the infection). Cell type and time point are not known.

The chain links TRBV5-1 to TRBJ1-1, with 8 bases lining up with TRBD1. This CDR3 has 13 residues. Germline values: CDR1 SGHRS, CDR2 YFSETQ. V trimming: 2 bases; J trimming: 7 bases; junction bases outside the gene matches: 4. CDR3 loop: CASSFRGTGEAFF. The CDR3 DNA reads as TGCGCCAGCAGCTTTAGGGGGACAGGTGAAGCTTTCTTT.

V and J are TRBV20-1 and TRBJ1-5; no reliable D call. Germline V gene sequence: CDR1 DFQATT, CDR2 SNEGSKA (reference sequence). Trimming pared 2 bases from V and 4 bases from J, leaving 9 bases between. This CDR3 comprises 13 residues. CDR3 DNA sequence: TGCAGTGCTAGAAAGGGTGTAAATCAGCCCCAGCATTTT. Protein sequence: CSARKGVNQPQHF.

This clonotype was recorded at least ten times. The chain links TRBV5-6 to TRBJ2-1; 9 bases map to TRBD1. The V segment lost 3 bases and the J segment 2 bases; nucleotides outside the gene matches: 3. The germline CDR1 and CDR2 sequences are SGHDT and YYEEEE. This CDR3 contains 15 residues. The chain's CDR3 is CASSWTGAPYNEQFF. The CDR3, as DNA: TGTGCCAGCAGCTGGACAGGGGCCCCCTACAATGAGCAGTTCTTC.

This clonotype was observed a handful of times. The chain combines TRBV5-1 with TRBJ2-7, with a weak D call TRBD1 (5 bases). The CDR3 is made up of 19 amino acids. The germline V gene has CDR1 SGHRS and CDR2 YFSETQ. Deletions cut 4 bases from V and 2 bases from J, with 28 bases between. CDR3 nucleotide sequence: TGCGCCAGCAGCAACGGACCTCAAGGCGGAGCCCTAGGGGCCTACGAGCAGTACTTC. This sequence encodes CASSNGPQGGALGAYEQYF.

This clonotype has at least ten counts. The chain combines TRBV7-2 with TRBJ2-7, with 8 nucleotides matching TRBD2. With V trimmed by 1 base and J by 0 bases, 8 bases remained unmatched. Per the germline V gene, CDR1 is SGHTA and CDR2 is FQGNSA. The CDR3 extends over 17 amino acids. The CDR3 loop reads CASSLVIGGTSSYEQYF. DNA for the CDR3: TGTGCCAGCAGCTTAGTGATCGGCGGGACTAGCTCCTACGAGCAGTACTTC.

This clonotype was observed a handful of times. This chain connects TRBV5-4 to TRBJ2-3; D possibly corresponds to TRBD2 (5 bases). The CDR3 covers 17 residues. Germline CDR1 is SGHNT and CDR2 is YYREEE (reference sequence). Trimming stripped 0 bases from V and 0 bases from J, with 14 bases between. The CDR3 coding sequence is TGTGCCAGCAGCTTGGGCGGGCGGGCCCAGAGCACAGATACGCAGTATTTT. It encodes CASSLGGRAQSTDTQYF. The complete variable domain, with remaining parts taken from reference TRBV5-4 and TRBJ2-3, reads ETGVTQSPTHLIKTRGQQVTLRCSSQSGHNTVSWYQQALGQGPQFIFQYYREEENGRGNFPPRFSGLQFPNYSSELNVNALELDDSALYLCASSLGGRAQSTDTQYFGPGTRLTVL.

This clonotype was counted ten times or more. Here the CDR3 reads CASSEDSGGVAEAFF. The CDR3 coding sequence is TGTGCCAGCAGTGAAGATTCAGGGGGCGTAGCTGAAGCTTTCTTT. The rearrangement uses TRBV6-1 and TRBJ1-1; TRBD1 matches 8 bases. CDR1 is MNHNS and CDR2 is SASEGT in the germline V gene. The V and J ends lost 1 base and 6 bases, in that order; junction bases with no gene match: 7. This CDR3 region has 15 residues.

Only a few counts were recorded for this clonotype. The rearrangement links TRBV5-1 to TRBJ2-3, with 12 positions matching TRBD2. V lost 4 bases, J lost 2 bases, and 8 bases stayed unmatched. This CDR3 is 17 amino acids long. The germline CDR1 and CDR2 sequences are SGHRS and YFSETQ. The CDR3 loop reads CASSQPLAGGLTDTQYF. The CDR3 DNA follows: TGCGCCAGCAGCCAGCCCCTAGCGGGAGGGCTCACAGATACGCAGTATTTT.